This T cell receptor (beta chain) emerged from a study of blood T cell repertoires in COVID-19 (dated by TCRdb to 2018 to 2021). In the study overall: Collaborator samples came from the United States, Italy and Spain and covered acute and convalescent phases of COVID-19. A de-identified subject ID, COVID-19 status, age in years and sex were almost always included in the sample metadata. Where available, HLA class I and class II types were obtained from metadata supplied by the sample provider rather than from assay-based typing. The material from the prospective study consisted of cDNA or gDNA derived from T cells, B-cell-depleted T cells, or PBMCs. The dataset comprised deeply sampled blood TCRbeta repertoires from subjects exposed to, actively infected with, or recovered from COVID-19. Samples were obtained from the ongoing ImmuneRACE study (first 160 participants) and from 1,200 or so subjects provided by 6 global collaborators. The repertoires were made available in a free public database intended to serve as a resource for research on the immune response to SARS-CoV-2.

Each collaborating institution followed its own protocols to collect whole blood in K2EDTA tubes. For TCRbeta analysis, collaborators shipped samples as frozen whole blood, isolated PBMCs, or DNA extracted from either of those sample types. The immunoSEQ Assay, a bias-controlled multiplex PCR, was used to amplify TCRbeta CDR3 regions from genomic DNA. The study's own analysis went as follows. The number of nucleated cells in each sample was estimated by amplification of reference gene primers within the assay. Sequence reads were collapsed and filtered to measure the absolute abundance of every unique TCRbeta CDR3 rearrangement. For each sample, productive Simpson clonality was calculated by taking the square root of Simpson's diversity index across productive rearrangements. TCRdb provides this immuneACCESS table in a form limited to in-frame rearrangements. Some clones are lacking; in checked studies, under half of them reflect an unresolved V gene, and why the rest are absent is not known. The V and J calls and clone size come from that table; D and trimming were worked out from the DNA. In all, the sample holds a few hundred thousand clones, and 75% to 85% of those were seen once. The ten largest clones represent 13% of the sample.

Regarding this clone: The specificity of this receptor is unknown. The input lacks base qualities; no much larger clone sits a single base away.

Results the study describes overall, beyond this receptor: The quantity of clinical and demographic metadata differed by source and by participant and was supplied without curation.

Sequencing was carried out using peripheral blood. The sequence was collected from a human donor in a cohort sampled during active COVID-19.

CDR3 protein: CASSVAVVRGGLQETQYF. The sequenced DNA is TGTGCCAGCAGCGTAGCTGTTGTTAGAGGGGGTCTACAAGAGACCCAGTACTTC. The chain couples TRBV9 to TRBJ2-5; D gene: possibly TRBD1, on 6 matching bases. V is pared back by 0 bases and J by 2 bases, with 20 bases lying between the germline termini. In the germline V gene, CDR1 corresponds to SGDLS and CDR2 to YYNGEE. The CDR3 has 18 amino acids, counting the end cysteine and phenylalanine. The only DNA kept is the CDR3, 54 bases in frame from the first base.